Below, 3 T cell receptor beta chains from the same sample are listed, as sequenced in a study of shared clonotypes between healthy human individuals. TCRdb's table, derived via immunoSEQ multiplex PCR, lists solely in-frame clones and lacks some. The sample has approximately 980,000 clones; 70% to 85% are singletons. Sequencing input: memory CD4+ T cells sorted from blood. Subset indicated: CD45RA-negative fraction. These receptors were obtained from a man between 18 and 35 years old in good health.

The chain recombines TRBV18 with TRBJ2-7, with TRBD2 matching 11 bases. The ends lost 2 bases at V and 7 bases at J; junction bases unmatched: 7. Germline V CDR1 and CDR2: KGHSH, LQKENI. CDR3 length: 15 amino acids. The CDR3 sequence: CASSPELAGAEEQYF. DNA for the CDR3: TGTGCCAGCTCACCAGAACTAGCGGGAGCTGAGGAGCAGTACTTC. Full variable domain (outside the CDR3, taken from reference TRBV18 and TRBJ2-7): NAGVMQNPRHLVRRRGQEARLRCSPMKGHSHVYWYRQLPEEGLKFMVYLQKENIIDESGMPKERFSAEFPKEGPSILRIQQVVRGDSAAYFCASSPELAGAEEQYFGPGTRLTVT.

The genes are TRBV11-2 and TRBJ2-1; D might be TRBD1 or TRBD2, each matching 5 bases. CDR1 and CDR2 from the germline V gene are SGHAT and FQNNGV. Between the trimmed V and J ends, which lost 4 bases and 8 bases, there was a span of 18 bases. The CDR3 consists of 15 residues. The CDR3 sequence is CASSSRDVGRDEQFF. CDR3 DNA: TGTGCCAGCAGCTCCCGGGACGTCGGCCGCGATGAGCAGTTCTTC. The entire variable domain, with the rest obtained from reference TRBV11-2 and TRBJ2-1, is as follows: EAGVAQSPRYKIIEKRQSVAFWCNPISGHATLYWYQQILGQGPKLLIQFQNNGVVDDSQLPKDRFSAERLKGVDSTLKIQPAKLEDSAVYLCASSSRDVGRDEQFFGPGTRLTVL.

This clone has a handful of counts. The chain is built from TRBV15 and TRBJ2-5, with D possibly TRBD2 on 5 matching bases. The germline V and J ends were trimmed by 3 bases and 5 bases, with 10 bases remaining between them. The CDR3 is 13 residues long. In germline, CDR1 is LNHNV, CDR2 YYDKDF (reference sequence). The CDR3 sequence is CATSSSRGETQYF. For the CDR3, the DNA is TGTGCCACCAGCAGTAGTAGAGGGGAGACCCAGTACTTC.